This T cell receptor (beta chain) was observed in a study of blood T cell repertoires in COVID-19. For the study at large: In each case, the material was cDNA or gDNA derived from T cells, B-cell-depleted T cells, or PBMCs.

The germline V and J ends were trimmed by 2 bases and 3 bases, with 8 bases remaining between them. From germline, CDR1 is MNHEY and CDR2 SVGEGT. This CDR3 is built from 14 residues. In the original workflow: Reference gene primer amplification gave estimated nucleated cell counts. The assay was immunoSEQ multiplex PCR, and TCRdb's table has in-frame clones only and misses some. V and J calls and clone size are as listed in that table; D and trimming were resolved from the DNA. The repertoire holds hundreds of thousands of clones, around four fifths seen once, with about 1.9% in the top ten. V gene TRBV6-2 or TRBV6-3 combines with J gene TRBJ2-4; maybe TRBD1 (5 bases). This receptor was identified in a woman aged 80 or over with acute or convalescent COVID-19. The specimen was peripheral blood. CDR3 loop: CASSYKGNKNIQYF. In DNA, the CDR3 is TGTGCCAGCAGTTACAAGGGGAACAAAAACATTCAGTACTTC.